What follows are 27 T cell receptor beta chains derived from one specimen sequenced in a study of identical twins. TCRdb reanalysed the 5' RACE reads using MiXCR and keeps one entry per CDR3 protein. The repertoire has about 730,000 distinct CDR3 sequences, around 20% of them found once; the top ten carry 4% to 5.5%. A further study also used this sample, focusing on T cells expressing NK-cell markers.

Input material: PBMCs. The source of these receptors is a woman between 18 and 29 years old in good health.

The V call is TRBV20-1, the J call TRBJ2-1, with TRBD2 matching over 10 bases. CDR1 and CDR2 from the germline V gene are DFQATT and SNEGSKA (reference sequence). The CDR3 has 14 amino acids. V gave up 6 bases and J gave up 3 bases; unmatched junction bases: 5. CDR3 sequence reads: CSATLAGGYNEQFF. The CDR3 nucleotides are TGCAGTGCCACTTTAGCGGGAGGCTACAATGAGCAGTTCTTC.

This clonotype showed up just a few times. The V gene is TRBV5-1, the J gene TRBJ2-1, with 7 bases fitting TRBD2. V shed 9 bases and J 9 bases; nucleotides not matched to a gene: 12. Germline CDR1 reads SGHRS; CDR2 reads YFSETQ. This CDR3 has 13 residues. The CDR3 protein is CATEGLHLGEQFF. The CDR3 coding sequence is TGCGCCACCGAGGGACTACACCTCGGTGAGCAGTTCTTC.

This clonotype was detected a few times. The J gene is TRBJ2-6, the V gene TRBV7-8; TRBD1 matches at 8 bases. The CDR3 length is 18 residues. The germline V gene encodes CDR1 SGHVS and CDR2 FQNEAQ. V shed 3 bases and J 2 bases; nucleotides not matched to a gene: 9. This CDR3 is CASSFRGQTTAGANVLTF. CDR3 nucleotides: TGTGCCAGCAGCTTCAGGGGGCAAACTACAGCTGGGGCCAACGTCCTGACTTTC.

Concerning this clonotype itself: An end of the junction does not agree with germline; a read error may underlie this. This sequence joins TRBV20-1 and TRBJ2-7, with no clear D. Germline V gene data show CDR1 as DFQATT and CDR2 as SNEGSKA (reference sequence). CDR3 length: 16 residues. CDR3 loop: CCAREIRGVLPYEQYF. CDR3 DNA: TGCTGTGCTAGAGAGATCCGAGGAGTACTCCCCTACGAGCAGTACTTC.

This sequence joins TRBV10-3 and TRBJ2-5; 11 nucleotides align to TRBD1. CDR1 is ENHRY and CDR2 is SYGVKD in the germline V gene. Trimming cost V 1 base and J 3 bases; bases outside gene matches: 4. This CDR3 comprises 16 residues. Here the CDR3 reads CAISEWGQGDKETQYF. CDR3 sequence (DNA): TGTGCCATCAGTGAGTGGGGACAGGGGGATAAAGAGACCCAGTACTTC.

In this sample, this clonotype turned up many times. J is TRBJ2-2 and V is TRBV20-1; TRBD1 matches at 9 bases. The CDR3 contains 14 residues. Germline V CDR1 and CDR2: DFQATT, SNEGSKA (reference sequence). The V gene end was trimmed by 5 bases and the J gene end by 1 base; junction bases not matched to a gene: 2. This CDR3 reads CSAWDRENTGELFF. CDR3 DNA: TGCAGTGCTTGGGACAGGGAGAACACCGGGGAGCTGTTTTTT.

This clonotype has more than one count but fewer than ten. This chain uses TRBV20-1 with TRBJ2-1; tentative D call: TRBD2 (5 bases). Between the trimmed V and J ends, which lost 3 bases and 4 bases, there was a span of 16 bases. Germline loops: CDR1 DFQATT, CDR2 SNEGSKA (reference sequence). CDR3 length: 15 residues. CDR3 DNA: TGCAGTGCTAGTGACGTCGGAGGAGCTTACAATGAGCAGTTCTTC. It yields the protein CSASDVGGAYNEQFF.

This chain joins TRBV10-3 and TRBJ2-5, with D possibly TRBD1 on 6 matching bases. CDR1 and CDR2 from the germline V gene are ENHRY and SYGVKD. The germline V and J ends were trimmed by 4 bases and 5 bases, with 8 bases remaining between them. The CDR3 is 12 residues long. The CDR3 DNA reads as TGTGCCATCAGTGCTAGGGGGGAGACCCAGTACTTC. It encodes CAISARGETQYF.

This clonotype was counted between two and nine times. The V and J genes are TRBV5-1 and TRBJ1-2; D gene uncertain. The germline V gene has CDR1 SGHRS and CDR2 YFSETQ. V was shortened by 0 bases and J by 6 bases, with 6 bases between the two germline ends. This CDR3 spans 12 amino acids. The CDR3: CASSLELNGYTF. CDR3 bases: TGCGCCAGCAGCTTGGAACTGAATGGCTACACCTTC.

A few counts support this clonotype. V is TRBV12-3 or TRBV12-4 and J is TRBJ1-5, with D hard to call. The germline V and J ends were trimmed by 4 bases and 7 bases, with 8 bases remaining between them. The length of the CDR3 is 12 residues. CDR3 DNA sequence: TGTGCCAGCAGTTCCTATGACCAGCCCCAGCATTTT. Amino acid sequence: CASSSYDQPQHF.

This clonotype was found once. This chain uses TRBV5-1 with TRBJ2-1; perhaps TRBD1 as D (6 bases). Trimming removed 4 bases at V and 7 bases at J, with 21 bases between. The CDR3 runs 16 residues. Germline CDR1 is SGHRS and CDR2 is YFSETQ. CDR3 loop: CASSPLQGALQNEQFF. CDR3 DNA sequence: TGCGCCAGCAGCCCCCTACAGGGAGCCCTACAGAATGAGCAGTTCTTC. The complete variable domain, with remaining parts taken from reference TRBV5-1 and TRBJ2-1, reads KAGVTQTPRYLIKTRGQQVTLSCSPISGHRSVSWYQQTPGQGLQFLFEYFSETQRNKGNFPGRFSGRQFSNSRSEMNVSTLELGDSALYLCASSPLQGALQNEQFFGPGTRLTVL.

The chain uses TRBV29-1 and TRBJ2-4, with 8 bases identical to TRBD1. From germline, CDR1 is SQVTM and CDR2 ANQGSEA. The CDR3 is 13 residues long. J was trimmed by 5 bases and V by 7 bases; bases with no gene match: 7. CDR3 bases: TGCAGCGCCCGGACAGGGAACGAAAACATTCAGTACTTC. Translation gives CSARTGNENIQYF.

CDR3 sequence (DNA): TGTGCCAGCAGATTGCGAACAGGGTTCGCAGATACGCAGTATTTT. It specifies CASRLRTGFADTQYF. The chain couples TRBV6-1 to TRBJ2-3; possible D gene TRBD1, 6 bases. This CDR3 has 15 amino acids. Looked up from germline, CDR1 is MNHNS and CDR2 is SASEGT. V lost 6 bases and J lost 4, with 17 bases in between.

The chain couples TRBV10-3 to TRBJ2-2, with 9 bases that match TRBD1. V was clipped by 5 bases and J by 5 bases; unmatched bases: 3. Per the germline V gene, CDR1 is ENHRY and CDR2 is SYGVKD. The CDR3 runs to 14 residues. The CDR3 is CAISPGTGTGELFF. The CDR3 region has the DNA TGTGCCATCAGTCCCGGGACAGGGACCGGGGAGCTGTTTTTT.

The V gene is TRBV5-1, the J gene TRBJ2-5; 9 nucleotides line up with TRBD2. The germline CDR1 and CDR2 sequences are SGHRS and YFSETQ. The CDR3 runs to 15 residues. The V gene end was trimmed by 7 bases and the J gene end by 5 bases; junction bases not matched to a gene: 12. The CDR3 reads CASQTPSGAGETQYF. The CDR3 nucleotides read TGCGCCAGCCAAACCCCTAGCGGGGCTGGGGAGACCCAGTACTTC.

The chain carries TRBV29-1 and TRBJ2-7; no reliable D call. The V end was cut by 1 base, the J end by 3 bases, with 16 bases between. CDR3 length: 15 residues. Per the germline V gene, CDR1 is SQVTM and CDR2 is ANQGSEA. Here the CDR3 reads CSVEALERGRYEQYF. The DNA of the CDR3 is TGCAGCGTTGAAGCGCTCGAAAGAGGCCGCTACGAGCAGTACTTC.

This clonotype was detected only a few times. The rearrangement links TRBV6-2 or TRBV6-3 to TRBJ2-1; D is unresolved. With 6 bases removed from V and 6 bases from J, the gap between germline ends came to 18 bases. There are 15 residues in the CDR3. Germline lookup yields CDR1 MNHEY and CDR2 SVGEGT. The CDR3 region is CASSPYPGPPNEQFF. The CDR3 nucleotides read TGTGCCAGCAGCCCCTATCCCGGGCCCCCCAATGAGCAGTTCTTC.

The chain employs TRBV12-3 or TRBV12-4 and TRBJ1-1, with TRBD1 identical over 8 bases. The CDR3 loop spans 15 amino acids. With 5 bases clipped from V and 10 bases from J, the junction kept 15 bases outside the gene matches. CDR3 residues: CASSAPGTGNRGAFF. The CDR3 DNA sequence: TGTGCCAGCAGTGCCCCCGGGACAGGTAATAGAGGAGCTTTCTTT.

This chain joins TRBV29-1 and TRBJ2-2, with D unresolved. Between the trimmed V and J ends, which lost 4 bases and 4 bases, there was a span of 10 bases. Germline CDR1 and CDR2: SQVTM and ANQGSEA. The CDR3 runs to 13 residues. CDR3 loop: CSVVSYPTGELFF. CDR3 bases: TGCAGCGTTGTGAGCTATCCCACCGGGGAGCTGTTTTTT.

Ten or more counts support this clonotype. The V gene is TRBV9, the J gene TRBJ1-1; D unresolved. Germline V gene sequence: CDR1 SGDLS, CDR2 YYNGEE. With 0 bases removed from V and 7 bases from J, the gap between germline ends came to 10 bases. CDR3 size: 13 residues. CDR3 bases: TGTGCCAGCAGCGTAGCGCCCCATATTGAAGCTTTCTTT. This sequence encodes CASSVAPHIEAFF.

This clonotype was counted between two and nine times. The chain has TRBV6-5 and TRBJ1-5; unclear D gene. CDR1 MNHEY and CDR2 SVGAGI come from the germline V gene. V dropped 0 bases and J dropped 4 bases, with 10 bases sitting between them. The CDR3 has 15 residues. The DNA for the CDR3 is TGTGCCAGCAGTTACTCGAAGGCAGCTAATCAGCCCCAGCATTTT. Protein: CASSYSKAANQPQHF.

The V gene is TRBV5-1, the J gene TRBJ2-2; the match to TRBD2 covers 8 bases. This CDR3 region has 14 residues. V lost 4 bases to trimming and J lost 3 bases; unmatched junction nucleotides: 2. From germline, CDR1 is SGHRS and CDR2 YFSETQ. For the CDR3, the DNA is TGCGCCAGCAGCCGAGCGGGGGACACCGGGGAGCTGTTTTTT. This codes for CASSRAGDTGELFF.

This rearrangement joins TRBV10-3 to TRBJ2-3, with D uncertain. The CDR3 has 12 amino acids. Germline-derived CDR1 and CDR2 are ENHRY and SYGVKD. V shed 8 bases and J shed 7 bases, with 13 bases lying between them. This CDR3 reads CAIGIIGYTQYF. As DNA, the CDR3 is TGTGCCATCGGGATCATAGGATATACGCAGTATTTT.

In its sample, this clonotype was seen once. The chain is built from TRBV6-1 and TRBJ2-2; 7 bases match TRBD1. The CDR3 sequence is 17 residues long. Germline V CDR1 and CDR2: MNHNS, SASEGT. With V trimmed by 6 bases and J by 0 bases, 10 bases remained unmatched. In nucleotides, the CDR3 is TGTGCCAGCAGAAGAGACAGGGCCTATACGAACACCGGGGAGCTGTTTTTT. Residues: CASRRDRAYTNTGELFF.

The rearrangement links TRBV5-6 to TRBJ2-7, with 14 positions matching TRBD2. CDR1 is SGHDT, CDR2 YYEEEE, per germline. J gave up 4 bases and V 5 bases, and 8 bases lay outside the gene matches. The CDR3 loop spans 16 amino acids. The chain's CDR3 is CASRSTGLAGVYEQYF. The CDR3 bases are TGTGCCAGCAGGTCCACGGGACTAGCGGGAGTATACGAGCAGTACTTC.

This chain connects TRBV12-3 or TRBV12-4 to TRBJ2-7, with 7 bases matching TRBD2. This CDR3 spans 14 amino acids. Trimming took 6 bases from V and 4 from J; bases not matched to a gene: 9. The CDR3 reads CASSPERDWYEQYF. CDR3 DNA sequence: TGTGCCAGCAGCCCCGAGCGGGACTGGTACGAGCAGTACTTC.

This clonotype occurred a few times. The chain recombines TRBV10-3 with TRBJ2-4; D is possibly TRBD1 or TRBD2 (5 bases each). V was pared by 5 bases and J by 15 bases, with 17 bases between. Germline CDR1 ENHRY, CDR2 SYGVKD. This CDR3 has 12 amino acids. The CDR3 sequence is CAISPGPQITYF. The CDR3 DNA sequence: TGTGCCATCAGTCCGGGACCCCAGATAACGTACTTC.